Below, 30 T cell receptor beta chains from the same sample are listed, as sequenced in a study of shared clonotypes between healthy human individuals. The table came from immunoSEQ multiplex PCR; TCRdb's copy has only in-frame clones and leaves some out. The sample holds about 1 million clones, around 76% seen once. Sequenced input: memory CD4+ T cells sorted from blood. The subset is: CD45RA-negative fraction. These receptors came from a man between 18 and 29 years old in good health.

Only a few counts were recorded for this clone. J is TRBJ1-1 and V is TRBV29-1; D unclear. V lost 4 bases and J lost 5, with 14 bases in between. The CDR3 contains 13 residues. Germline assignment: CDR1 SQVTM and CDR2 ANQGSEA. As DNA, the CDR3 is TGCAGCGTTGGTCCGGGGTTAAGGACTGAAGCTTTCTTT. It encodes CSVGPGLRTEAFF.

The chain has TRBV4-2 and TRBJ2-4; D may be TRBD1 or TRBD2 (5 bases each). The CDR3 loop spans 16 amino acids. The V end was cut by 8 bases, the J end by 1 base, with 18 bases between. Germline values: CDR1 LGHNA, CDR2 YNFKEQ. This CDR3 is CASSGDAQYAKNIQYF. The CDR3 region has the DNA TGTGCCAGCTCCGGGGACGCCCAATACGCCAAAAACATTCAGTACTTC.

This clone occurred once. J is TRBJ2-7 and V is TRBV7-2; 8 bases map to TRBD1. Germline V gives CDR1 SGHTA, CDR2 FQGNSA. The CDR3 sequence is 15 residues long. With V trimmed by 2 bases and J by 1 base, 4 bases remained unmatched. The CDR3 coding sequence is TGTGCCAGCAGCTTAAACGGACAGGGTTCCTACGAGCAGTACTTC. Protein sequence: CASSLNGQGSYEQYF. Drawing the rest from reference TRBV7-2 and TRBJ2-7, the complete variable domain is GAGVSQSPSNKVTEKGKDVELRCDPISGHTALYWYRQSLGQGLEFLIYFQGNSAPDKSGLPSDRFSAERTGGSVSTLTIQRTQQEDSAVYLCASSLNGQGSYEQYFGPGTRLTVT.

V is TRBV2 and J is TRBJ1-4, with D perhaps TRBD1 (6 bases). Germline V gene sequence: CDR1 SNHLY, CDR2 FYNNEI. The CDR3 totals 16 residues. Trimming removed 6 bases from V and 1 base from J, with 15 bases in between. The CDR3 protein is CASRLQGALTNEKLFF. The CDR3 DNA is TGTGCCAGCAGATTACAGGGTGCTTTAACTAATGAAAAACTGTTTTTT.

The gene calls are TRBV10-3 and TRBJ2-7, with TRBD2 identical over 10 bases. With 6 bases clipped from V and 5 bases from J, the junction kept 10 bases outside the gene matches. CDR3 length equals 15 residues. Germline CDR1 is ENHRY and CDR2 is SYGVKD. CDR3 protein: CAISGVGGLANEQYF. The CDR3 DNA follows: TGTGCCATCAGCGGGGTAGGGGGACTAGCGAACGAGCAGTACTTC.

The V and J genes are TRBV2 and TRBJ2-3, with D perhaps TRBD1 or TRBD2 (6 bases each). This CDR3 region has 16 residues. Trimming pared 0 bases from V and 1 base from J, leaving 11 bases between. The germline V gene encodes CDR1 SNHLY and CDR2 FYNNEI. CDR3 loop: CASSEARGPRTDTQYF. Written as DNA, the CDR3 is TGTGCCAGCAGTGAAGCCCGGGGGCCGCGCACAGATACGCAGTATTTT.

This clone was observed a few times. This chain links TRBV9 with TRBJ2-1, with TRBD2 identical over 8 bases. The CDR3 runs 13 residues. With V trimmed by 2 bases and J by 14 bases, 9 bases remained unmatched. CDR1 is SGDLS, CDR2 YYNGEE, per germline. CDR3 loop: CASSVSAGLEEFF. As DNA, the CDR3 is TGTGCCAGCAGCGTGAGTGCGGGACTAGAGGAGTTCTTC.

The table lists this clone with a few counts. CDR3 protein: CASSPLGGTYEQYF. The CDR3 region has the DNA TGTGCCAGCAGCCCCCTGGGGGGGACCTACGAGCAGTACTTC. J is TRBJ2-7 and V is TRBV27; 7 nucleotides match TRBD2. This CDR3 region has 14 residues. Germline V gene sequence: CDR1 MNHEY, CDR2 SMNVEV (reference sequence). J gave up 2 bases and V 6 bases, and 7 bases lay outside the gene matches.

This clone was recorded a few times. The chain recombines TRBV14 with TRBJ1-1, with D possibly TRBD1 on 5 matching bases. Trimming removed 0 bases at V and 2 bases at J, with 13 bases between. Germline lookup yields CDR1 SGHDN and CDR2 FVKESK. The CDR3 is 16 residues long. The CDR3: CASSQDGGRANTEAFF. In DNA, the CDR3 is TGTGCCAGCAGCCAAGATGGGGGAAGGGCAAACACTGAAGCTTTCTTT.

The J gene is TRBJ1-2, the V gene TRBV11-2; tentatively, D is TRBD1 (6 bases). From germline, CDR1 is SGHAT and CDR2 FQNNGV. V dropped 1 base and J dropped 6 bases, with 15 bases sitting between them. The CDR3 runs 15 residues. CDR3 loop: CASSLVGQKEDGYTF. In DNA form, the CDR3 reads TGTGCCAGCAGCTTAGTGGGACAAAAAGAGGATGGCTACACCTTC.

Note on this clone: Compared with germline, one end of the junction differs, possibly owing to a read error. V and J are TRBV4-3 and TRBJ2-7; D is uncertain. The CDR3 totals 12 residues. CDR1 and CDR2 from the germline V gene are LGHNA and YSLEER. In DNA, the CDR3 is TGCGCCAGCAGCCAAGATCTGGGAAATCAACATTTC. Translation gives CASSQDLGNQHF.

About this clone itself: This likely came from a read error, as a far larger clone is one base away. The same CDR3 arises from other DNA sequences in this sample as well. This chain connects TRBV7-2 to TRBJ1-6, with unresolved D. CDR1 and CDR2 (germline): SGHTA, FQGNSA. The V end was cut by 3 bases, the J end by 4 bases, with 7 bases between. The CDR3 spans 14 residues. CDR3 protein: CASSLEQYNSPLHF. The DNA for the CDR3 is TGTGCCAGCAGCTTGGAACAGTATAATTCACCCCTCCACTTT.

CDR3 loop: CARSPPLTISGNTIYF. The DNA of the CDR3 is TGTGCCAGATCGCCCCCCTTGACGATCTCTGGAAACACCATATATTTT. The J gene is TRBJ1-3, the V gene TRBV21-1. TRBV21-1 is a pseudogene segment. CDR3 length equals 16 residues.

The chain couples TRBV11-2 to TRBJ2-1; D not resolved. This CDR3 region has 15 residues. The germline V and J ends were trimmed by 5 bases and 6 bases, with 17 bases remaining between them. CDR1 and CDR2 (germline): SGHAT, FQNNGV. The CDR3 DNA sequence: TGTGCCAGCAGCCCCGGCTACCGGATGGCCAATGAGCAGTTCTTC. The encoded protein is CASSPGYRMANEQFF.

The CDR3 DNA reads as TGCGCCAGCAGCTTAACGATCTCCTACGAGCAGTACTTC. This gives the protein CASSLTISYEQYF. The J gene is TRBJ2-7, the V gene TRBV5-1; D is ambiguous. Per the germline V gene, CDR1 is SGHRS and CDR2 is YFSETQ. This CDR3 has 13 amino acids. V was trimmed by 2 bases and J by 0 bases, leaving 6 bases between them.

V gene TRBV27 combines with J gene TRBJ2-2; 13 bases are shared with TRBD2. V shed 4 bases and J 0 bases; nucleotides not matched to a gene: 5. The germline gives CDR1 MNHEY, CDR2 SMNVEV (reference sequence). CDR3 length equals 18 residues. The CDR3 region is CASSSYGTSGANTGELFF. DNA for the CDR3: TGTGCCAGCAGTTCCTACGGGACTAGCGGGGCGAACACCGGGGAGCTGTTTTTT.

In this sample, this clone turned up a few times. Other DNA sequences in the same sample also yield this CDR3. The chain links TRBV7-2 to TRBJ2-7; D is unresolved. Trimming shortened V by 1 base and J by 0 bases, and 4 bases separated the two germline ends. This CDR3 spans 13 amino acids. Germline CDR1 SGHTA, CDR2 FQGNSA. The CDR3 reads CASSLGVSYEQYF. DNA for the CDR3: TGTGCCAGCAGCTTAGGAGTCTCCTACGAGCAGTACTTC.

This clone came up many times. The CDR3 sequence is CASSRLTGGQPQHF. CDR3 DNA: TGTGCCAGCAGCCGGTTGACAGGAGGTCAGCCCCAGCATTTT. This sequence joins TRBV7-9 and TRBJ1-5; D is perhaps TRBD1 (6 bases). From germline, CDR1 is SEHNR and CDR2 FQNEAQ (reference sequence). Trimming removed 5 bases at V and 6 bases at J, with 14 bases between. This CDR3 has 14 residues.

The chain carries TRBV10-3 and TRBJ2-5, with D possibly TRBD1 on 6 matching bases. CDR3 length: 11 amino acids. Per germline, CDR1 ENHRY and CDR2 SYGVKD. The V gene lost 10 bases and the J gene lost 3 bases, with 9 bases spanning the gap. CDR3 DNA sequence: TGTGCCACCGGACAGAAAGAGACCCAGTACTTC. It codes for CATGQKETQYF.

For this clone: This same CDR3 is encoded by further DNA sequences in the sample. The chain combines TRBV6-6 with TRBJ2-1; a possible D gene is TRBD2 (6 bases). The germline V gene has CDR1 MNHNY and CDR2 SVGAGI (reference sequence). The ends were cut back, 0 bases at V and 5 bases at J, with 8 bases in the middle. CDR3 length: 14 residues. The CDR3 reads CASSYSTGDNEQFF. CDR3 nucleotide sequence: TGTGCCAGCAGTTACTCGACGGGGGACAATGAGCAGTTCTTC.

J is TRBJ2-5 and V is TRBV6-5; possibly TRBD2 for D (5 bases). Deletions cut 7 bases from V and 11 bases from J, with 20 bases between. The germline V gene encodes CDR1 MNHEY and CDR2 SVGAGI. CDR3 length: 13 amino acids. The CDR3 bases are TGTGCCAGCACCAACTCCCCGGCTGGGGAGCAGTACTTC. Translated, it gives CASTNSPAGEQYF.

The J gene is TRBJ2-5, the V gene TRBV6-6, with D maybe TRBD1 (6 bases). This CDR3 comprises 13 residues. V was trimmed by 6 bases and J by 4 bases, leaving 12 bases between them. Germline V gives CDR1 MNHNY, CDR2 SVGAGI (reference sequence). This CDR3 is CASSYRERETQYF. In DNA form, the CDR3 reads TGTGCCAGCAGCTACAGGGAAAGAGAGACCCAGTACTTC.

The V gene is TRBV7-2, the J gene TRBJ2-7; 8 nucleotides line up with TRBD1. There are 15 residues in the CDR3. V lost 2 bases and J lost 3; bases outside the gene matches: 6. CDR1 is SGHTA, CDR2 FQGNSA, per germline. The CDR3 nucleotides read TGTGCCAGCAGCTTATTTCGGGACAGGAGCTACGAGCAGTACTTC. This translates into CASSLFRDRSYEQYF.

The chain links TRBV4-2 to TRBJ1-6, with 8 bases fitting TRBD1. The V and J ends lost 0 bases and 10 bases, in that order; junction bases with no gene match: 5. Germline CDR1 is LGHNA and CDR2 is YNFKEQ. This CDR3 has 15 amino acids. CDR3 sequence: CASSQERQGNSPLHF. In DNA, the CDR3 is TGTGCCAGCAGCCAAGAGAGACAGGGGAACTCACCCCTCCACTTT.

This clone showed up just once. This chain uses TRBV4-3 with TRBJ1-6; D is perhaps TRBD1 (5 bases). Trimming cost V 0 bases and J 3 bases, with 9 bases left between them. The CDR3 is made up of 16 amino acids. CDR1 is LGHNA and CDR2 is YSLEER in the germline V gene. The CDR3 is CASSQDQGIYNSPLHF. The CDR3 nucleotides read TGCGCCAGCAGCCAAGACCAGGGCATCTATAATTCACCCCTCCACTTT.

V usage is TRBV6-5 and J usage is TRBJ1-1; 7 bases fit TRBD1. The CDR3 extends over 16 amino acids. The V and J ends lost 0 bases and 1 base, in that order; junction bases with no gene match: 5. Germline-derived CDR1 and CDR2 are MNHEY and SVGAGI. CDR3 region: CASSYSMNRGNTEAFF. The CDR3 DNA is TGTGCCAGCAGTTACTCAATGAACAGGGGGAACACTGAAGCTTTCTTT.

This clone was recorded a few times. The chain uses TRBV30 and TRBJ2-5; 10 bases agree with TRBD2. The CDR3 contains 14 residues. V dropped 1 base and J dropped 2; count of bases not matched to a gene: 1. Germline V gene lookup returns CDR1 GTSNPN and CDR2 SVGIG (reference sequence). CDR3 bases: TGTGCCTGGAGTGAGGGACTAGCGCAAGAGACCCAGTACTTC. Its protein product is CAWSEGLAQETQYF.

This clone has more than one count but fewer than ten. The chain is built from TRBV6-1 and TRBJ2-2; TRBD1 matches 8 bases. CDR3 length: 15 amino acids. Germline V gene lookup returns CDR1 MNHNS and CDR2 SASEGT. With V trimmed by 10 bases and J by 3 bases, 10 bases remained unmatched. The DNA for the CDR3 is TGTGCCACTCGGGGCAGGGGGCAGGACACCGGGGAGCTGTTTTTT. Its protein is CATRGRGQDTGELFF.

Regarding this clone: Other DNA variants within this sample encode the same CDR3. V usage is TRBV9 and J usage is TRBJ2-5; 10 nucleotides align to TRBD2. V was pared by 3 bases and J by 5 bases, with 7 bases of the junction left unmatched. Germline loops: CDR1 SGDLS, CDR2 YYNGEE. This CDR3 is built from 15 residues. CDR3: CASSGSGGARETQYF. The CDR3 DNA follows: TGTGCCAGCAGCGGGAGCGGGGGGGCCAGGGAGACCCAGTACTTC.

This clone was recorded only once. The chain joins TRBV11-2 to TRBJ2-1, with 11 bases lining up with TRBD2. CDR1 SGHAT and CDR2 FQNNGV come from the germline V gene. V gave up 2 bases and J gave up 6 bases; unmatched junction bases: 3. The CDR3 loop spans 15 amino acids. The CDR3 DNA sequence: TGTGCCAGCAGCTTAACCGGGACTAGCGGCAATGAGCAGTTCTTC. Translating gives CASSLTGTSGNEQFF.